This entry is about one TCR beta chain. The target antigen is unknown. The read terminates 3 residues before the CDR3 end, so the remaining end is supplied by the germline J gene. Generated by immunoSEQ multiplex PCR, the TCRdb table keeps only in-frame clones and is missing some. The repertoire table contains about 20,000 clones. The data originate from a study of T cells in women clearing cervical HPV infection. For the study at large: Case blood was drawn a median approximately 150 days after lesion detection. Study conclusions and caveats: CIN3+ cases had significantly higher TCR repertoire richness than controls, but evenness did not differ.

Cervical HPV DNA detected by MY09/MY11 PCR, typed by dot-blot. With 3 bases clipped from V and 0 bases from J, the junction kept 1 base outside the gene matches. CDR1 SGHRS and CDR2 YFSETQ come from the germline V gene. The CDR3 covers 16 residues. V gene TRBV5-1 combines with J gene TRBJ2-3, with 13 nucleotides matching TRBD2. This TCR derives from a woman between 18 and 69 years old with a cervical HPV16 infection that either progressed to CIN3+ or cleared (not recorded which). The sequencing input was blood buffy coat. The sequenced CDR3 bases are TGCGCCAGCAGCTGGACTAGCGGGGGTAGCACAGATACG. As protein: CASSWTSGGSTDT. The CDR3 reads in full as CASSWTSGGSTDTQYF.